These T cell receptor beta chains were read from a single sample in a study of cytomegalovirus exposure and HLA in healthy donors. TCRdb keeps only in-frame clones here, not all; method: immunoSEQ multiplex PCR. The sample records some 78,000 clones, about 96% being singletons. Sequences were obtained from PBMCs. Receptors originate from a man between 18 and 29 years old in good health and CMV-seropositive. Both conserved end residues are part of each CDR3. The D gene is left open where the match is weak. Rows may omit the clone size; those that give it use once, few, many or a size class.

>TRBJ2-1|.|TRBD2|TRBV30
CAWSVRSGSYNEQFF
TGTGCCTGGAGTGTAAGAAGCGGGAGCTACAATGAGCAGTTCTTC
>TRBJ2-7|.|.|TRBV5-1
CASSLTGLYEQYF
TGCGCCAGCAGCTTGACAGGTCTCTACGAGCAGTACTTC
>TRBJ2-1|.|TRBD2|TRBV5-4
CASSEVAGVSNEQFF
TGTGCCAGCAGCGAGGTAGCGGGAGTATCCAATGAGCAGTTCTTC
>TRBJ2-5|.|.|TRBV7-9
CASSLEGAPGETQYF
TGTGCCAGCAGCTTGGAGGGGGCGCCTGGAGAGACCCAGTACTTC
>TRBJ2-3|.|TRBD2|TRBV7-9
CASSVTSGRAKDTQYF
TGTGCCAGCAGTGTGACTAGCGGGAGGGCAAAAGATACGCAGTATTTT
>TRBJ2-1|once|.|TRBV6-4
CASSEGRVSNEQFF
TGTGCCAGCAGTGAAGGCAGGGTGAGCAATGAGCAGTTCTTC
>TRBJ2-7|.|TRBD1|TRBV11-3
CASSGRTGDEQYF
TGTGCCAGCAGCGGACGGACAGGGGACGAGCAGTACTTC
>TRBJ1-5|.|.|TRBV4-2
CASSQDLRGLGQPQHF
TGTGCCAGCAGCCAAGATCTCAGGGGCCTAGGACAGCCCCAGCATTTT
>TRBJ2-3|.|TRBD2|TRBV19
CASSLLGLAGGVGTQYF
TGTGCCAGTAGCCTCCTGGGACTAGCGGGAGGTGTAGGCACGCAGTATTTT
>TRBJ2-1|.|TRBD1|TRBV6-1
CASSALGQGEGNEQFF
TGTGCCAGCAGTGCCTTAGGACAGGGAGAAGGCAATGAGCAGTTCTTC
>TRBJ2-7|.|TRBD2|TRBV7-2
CASSFLAGGYEQYF
TGTGCCAGCAGCTTTCTAGCGGGGGGCTACGAGCAGTACTTC
>TRBJ1-2|.|.|TRBV30
CAWSRIGANYGYTF
TGTGCCTGGAGTAGAATCGGAGCTAACTATGGCTACACCTTC
>TRBJ1-5|.|.|TRBV4-1
CASSRANNQPQHF
TGCGCCAGCAGCCGGGCAAACAATCAGCCCCAGCATTTT
>TRBJ1-2|.|.|TRBV4-2
CASSQDRTGTAYGYTF
TGTGCCAGCAGCCAAGATAGAACAGGAACAGCCTATGGCTACACCTTC
>TRBJ2-5|.|.|TRBV10-1
CASSAGSGQETQYF
TGCGCCAGCAGTGCCGGGTCGGGCCAAGAGACCCAGTACTTC
>TRBJ2-7|.|.|TRBV6-5
CASSSDSYEQYF
TGTGCCAGCAGTTCGGACAGCTACGAGCAGTACTTC